The clone carrying this T cell receptor (beta chain) was detected only once. Deletions cut 4 bases from V and 1 base from J, with 13 bases between. Germline CDR1 and CDR2: SNHLY and FYNNEI. The CDR3 spans 15 residues. TCRdb's copy holds only in-frame clones and misses some; the assay was immunoSEQ multiplex PCR. The sample lists about 490,000 clones; around 78% were seen once. The data were taken from a study of shared clonotypes between healthy human individuals. The sequencing input was PBMCs. The V gene is TRBV2, the J gene TRBJ2-5; D could derive from TRBD1 or TRBD2 (5 bases each). The receptor was isolated from a woman between 40 and 55 years old in good health. Some clones in this sample may be carry-over from other donors' samples. DNA for the CDR3: TGTGCCAGCAGTGGCCAGGGACGCCTCCAAGAGACCCAGTACTTC. The encoded protein is CASSGQGRLQETQYF.